This is a list of T cell receptor beta chains from one sample in a study of Graves' ophthalmopathy and Graves' hyperthyroidism. TCRdb recomputed calls from the multiplex PCR reads with MiXCR, one row per CDR3 protein. The table shows some 750,000 distinct CDR3 sequences, with about 44% occurring only once. Sequencing was performed on peripheral blood. All receptors derive from an adult man with Graves' ophthalmopathy. Both conserved end residues are part of each CDR3. A D gene is named only where the DNA matches it firmly. Only part of the rows carry a size: once, few, many, or a class if the clone is expanded.

j_gene	v_gene	d_gene	abundance	CDR3aa	CDR3nt
TRBJ1-1	TRBV7-2	.	many	CASSFRVQNTEAFF	TGTGCCAGCAGCTTCCGGGTCCAGAACACTGAAGCTTTCTTT
TRBJ2-7	TRBV9	TRBD1	.	CASSYWGQGGEQYF	TGTGCCAGCAGCTACTGGGGACAGGGAGGCGAGCAGTACTTC
TRBJ2-5	TRBV7-9	.	few	CASSPTVEETQYF	TGTGCCAGCAGCCCTACAGTGGAAGAGACCCAGTACTTC
TRBJ1-1	TRBV12-3/TRBV12-4	TRBD1	.	CASSTGARGAFF	TGTGCCAGCAGTACAGGGGCGCGGGGTGCTTTCTTT
TRBJ1-1	TRBV29-1	.	.	CSVLDGTEAFF	TGCAGCGTCCTAGACGGGACAGAAGCTTTCTTT
TRBJ2-5	TRBV20-1	.	few	CSAREMGAQETQYF	TGCAGTGCTAGAGAAATGGGGGCCCAAGAGACCCAGTACTTC
TRBJ1-1	TRBV29-1	TRBD1	.	CSMDRGSPMNTEAFF	TGCAGCATGGACAGGGGGAGTCCCATGAACACTGAAGCTTTCTTT
TRBJ2-6	TRBV19	.	few	CVSSMGVSGANVLTF	TGTGTCAGTAGTATGGGGGTCTCTGGGGCCAACGTCCTGACTTTC
TRBJ2-5	TRBV4-1	TRBD1	few	CASSSRQGEETQYF	TGCGCCAGCAGCTCGCGACAGGGTGAAGAGACCCAGTACTTC
TRBJ1-5	TRBV9	TRBD1	.	CASSVGTGNNQPQHF	TGTGCCAGCAGCGTAGGGACAGGGAACAATCAGCCCCAGCATTTT
TRBJ2-6	TRBV15	.	.	CATSRGRAGANVLTF	TGTGCCACCAGCAGAGGAAGGGCTGGGGCCAACGTCCTGACTTTC
TRBJ1-2	TRBV7-8	.	many	CASSLVGGFSGDYTF	TGTGCCAGCAGCTTAGTTGGGGGATTTAGTGGCGACTACACCTTC
TRBJ2-7	TRBV20-1	.	many	CSARVQTYEQYF	TGCAGTGCTAGAGTGCAGACCTACGAGCAGTACTTC
TRBJ1-3	TRBV29-1	TRBD1	.	CSVRDRGANTIYF	TGCAGCGTCCGGGACAGGGGGGCAAACACCATATATTTT
TRBJ1-5	TRBV6-1	.	many	CASSEVQDQPQHF	TGTGCCAGCAGTGAAGTACAGGATCAGCCCCAGCATTTT
TRBJ2-2	TRBV20-1	.	few	CSARVISAGTNTGELFF	TGCAGTGCTAGAGTGATATCGGCAGGGACGAACACCGGGGAGCTGTTTTTT
TRBJ2-7	TRBV10-3	TRBD2	.	CASSITSGSNEQYF	TGTGCCAGCAGTATAACTAGCGGGAGCAATGAGCAGTACTTC
TRBJ1-4	TRBV29-1	TRBD1	many	CSVDGQGDEKLFF	TGCAGCGTTGATGGTCAGGGGGACGAAAAACTGTTTTTT
TRBJ2-7	TRBV19	TRBD1	.	CASSPSDRGNEQYF	TGTGCCAGTAGCCCCTCGGACAGGGGGAACGAGCAGTACTTC
TRBJ1-2	TRBV29-1	TRBD1	.	CSDETGTDGYTF	TGCAGCGATGAGACAGGGACAGATGGCTACACCTTC
TRBJ1-6	TRBV2	.	many	CASSLDHSPLHF	TGTGCCAGCAGCTTAGATCATTCACCCCTCCACTTT
TRBJ2-7	TRBV29-1	TRBD1	.	CSVQGSEQYF	TGCAGCGTACAGGGGAGCGAGCAGTACTTC
TRBJ1-1	TRBV7-3	.	.	CARGGISTEAFF	TGTGCTAGGGGCGGCATAAGCACTGAAGCTTTCTTT
TRBJ1-2	TRBV12-3/TRBV12-4	.	.	CASSPGADRSRGGYTF	TGTGCCAGCAGCCCCGGGGCCGATCGGTCCCGGGGTGGCTACACCTTC
TRBJ1-2	TRBV2	TRBD1	many	CASSRQGAGGYTF	TGTGCCAGCAGCAGACAGGGGGCGGGAGGCTACACCTTC
TRBJ2-2	TRBV11-2	TRBD2	few	CASSPTGLAVGGELFF	TGTGCCAGCAGCCCGACGGGACTAGCGGTCGGCGGGGAGCTGTTTTTT
TRBJ1-4	TRBV12-3/TRBV12-4	TRBD1	.	CASTATGSWEKLFF	TGTGCCAGCACCGCGACAGGGTCTTGGGAAAAACTGTTTTTT
TRBJ1-1	TRBV10-3	.	many	CAISESPVNTEAFF	TGTGCCATCAGTGAGTCGCCCGTAAACACTGAAGCTTTCTTT
TRBJ2-7	TRBV7-9	TRBD1	.	CASSADREYEQYF	TGTGCCAGCAGTGCCGACAGGGAATACGAGCAGTACTTC
TRBJ1-6	TRBV10-3	.	.	CASSYSRRGSSYNSPLHF	TGTGCCAGCAGTTACTCGAGGCGGGGGAGCTCCTATAATTCACCCCTCCACTTT
TRBJ2-7	TRBV25-1	.	.	CASSQRGGWDTYEQYF	TGTGCCAGCAGCCAAAGGGGGGGTTGGGACACCTACGAGCAGTACTTC
TRBJ1-5	TRBV19	.	.	CASSIGEGFTANQPQHF	TGTGCCAGTAGTATAGGGGAGGGATTCACGGCCAATCAGCCCCAGCATTTT
TRBJ1-2	TRBV25-1	.	.	CASNLPGSGVGYTF	TGTGCCAGCAACCTTCCCGGGTCGGGGGTCGGCTACACCTTC
TRBJ2-7	TRBV29-1	TRBD1	few	CSVGRGHYEQYF	TGCAGTGTCGGCAGGGGGCATTACGAGCAGTACTTC
TRBJ1-2	TRBV4-2	.	few	CASRETGRSEGYTF	TGTGCCAGCAGGGAGACAGGCCGGTCTGAAGGCTACACCTTC
TRBJ1-5	TRBV4-3	.	few	CASSHGLSNQPQHF	TGCGCCAGCAGCCATGGACTGAGCAATCAGCCCCAGCATTTT
TRBJ2-5	TRBV10-3	TRBD1	few	CASTFGTAQETQYF	TGTGCCAGCACCTTCGGGACAGCACAAGAGACCCAGTACTTC
TRBJ2-7	TRBV7-2	.	.	CASSFSPAGVGYEQYF	TGTGCCAGCAGCTTTAGTCCAGCAGGGGTAGGCTACGAGCAGTACTTC
TRBJ1-1	TRBV7-2	.	few	CASSPEDGVNTEAFF	TGTGCCAGCAGCCCAGAGGACGGAGTGAACACTGAAGCTTTCTTT
TRBJ2-7	TRBV11-2	TRBD2	.	CASSLEGGGFSYEQYF	TGTGCCAGCAGCTTAGAGGGCGGGGGGTTCTCCTACGAGCAGTACTTC
TRBJ2-7	TRBV12-3/TRBV12-4	TRBD2	few	CASSLGLLPEQYF	TGTGCCAGCAGCCTGGGACTACTCCCCGAGCAGTACTTC
TRBJ1-3	TRBV29-1	.	.	CSVSQGYSGNTIYF	TGCAGCGTCTCGCAGGGCTACTCTGGAAACACCATATATTTT
TRBJ2-2	TRBV7-2	TRBD2	.	CASSQDLSGRNTGELFF	TGCGCCAGCAGCCAAGATCTAAGCGGGAGAAACACCGGGGAGCTGTTTTTT
TRBJ1-1	TRBV6-5	.	.	CASSYSRTWNTEAFF	TGTGCCAGCAGTTACTCGAGGACCTGGAACACTGAAGCTTTCTTT
TRBJ2-7	TRBV2	.	many	CASRTNEQYF	TGTGCCAGCAGGACAAACGAGCAGTACTTC